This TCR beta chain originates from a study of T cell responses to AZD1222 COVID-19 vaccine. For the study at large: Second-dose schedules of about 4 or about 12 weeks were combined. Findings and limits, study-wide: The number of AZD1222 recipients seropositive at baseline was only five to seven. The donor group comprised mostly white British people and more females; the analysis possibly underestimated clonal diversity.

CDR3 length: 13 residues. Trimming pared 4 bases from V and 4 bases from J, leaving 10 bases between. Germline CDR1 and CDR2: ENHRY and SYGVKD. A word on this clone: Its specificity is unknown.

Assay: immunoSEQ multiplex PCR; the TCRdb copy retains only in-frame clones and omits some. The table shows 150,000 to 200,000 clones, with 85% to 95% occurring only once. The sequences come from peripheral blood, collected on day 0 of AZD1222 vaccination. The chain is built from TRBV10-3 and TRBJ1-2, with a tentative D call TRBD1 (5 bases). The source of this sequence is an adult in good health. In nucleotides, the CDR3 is TGTGCCATCAGTGTGGGGGATCTCTATGGCTACACCTTC. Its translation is CAISVGDLYGYTF.